This TCR beta chain stems from a study of blood T cell repertoires in COVID-19. Study context: Samples came from the United States, Italy and Spain, spanning acute and convalescent COVID-19. Nucleic acid was either cDNA or gDNA, and it came from T cells, B-cell-depleted T cells, or PBMCs.

In the original workflow: Reference gene primers were amplified, and this amplification served to estimate nucleated cell counts. Sequencing was performed with immunoSEQ multiplex PCR; in TCRdb, only in-frame clones are kept and a portion is missing. V, J and clone size derive from that table, while D and trimming were established from the DNA sequence. The repertoire includes 75,000 to 90,000 clones, roughly 78% of them detected once, and roughly 4.8% sits in the top ten. Deletions cut 2 bases from V and 0 bases from J, with 10 bases between. The CDR3 extends over 15 amino acids. Per the germline V gene, CDR1 is SEHNR and CDR2 is FQNEAQ (reference sequence).

The rearrangement uses TRBV7-9 and TRBJ2-5; D remains unclear. The specimen sequenced was peripheral blood. The clonotype comes from a woman in her 70s with acute or convalescent COVID-19. The CDR3 nucleotides are TGTGCCAGCAGCTTATATGGCGGCGACCAAGAGACCCAGTACTTC. It yields the protein CASSLYGGDQETQYF.